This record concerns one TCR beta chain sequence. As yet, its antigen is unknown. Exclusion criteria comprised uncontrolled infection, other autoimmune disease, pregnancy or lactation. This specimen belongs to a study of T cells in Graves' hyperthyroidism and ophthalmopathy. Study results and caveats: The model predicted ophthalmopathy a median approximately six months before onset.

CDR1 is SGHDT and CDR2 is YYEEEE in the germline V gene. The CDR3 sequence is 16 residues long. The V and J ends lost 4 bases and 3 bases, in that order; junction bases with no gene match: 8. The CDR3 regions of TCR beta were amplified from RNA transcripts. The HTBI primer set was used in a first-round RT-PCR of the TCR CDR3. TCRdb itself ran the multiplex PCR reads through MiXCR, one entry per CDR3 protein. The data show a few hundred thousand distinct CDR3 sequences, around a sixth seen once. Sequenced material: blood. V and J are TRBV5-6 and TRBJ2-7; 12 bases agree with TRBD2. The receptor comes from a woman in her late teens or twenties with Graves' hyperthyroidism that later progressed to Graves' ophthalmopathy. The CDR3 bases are TGTGCCAGCAGCCGACGGACTAGCGGGGATCACTACGAGCAGTACTTC. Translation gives CASSRRTSGDHYEQYF.